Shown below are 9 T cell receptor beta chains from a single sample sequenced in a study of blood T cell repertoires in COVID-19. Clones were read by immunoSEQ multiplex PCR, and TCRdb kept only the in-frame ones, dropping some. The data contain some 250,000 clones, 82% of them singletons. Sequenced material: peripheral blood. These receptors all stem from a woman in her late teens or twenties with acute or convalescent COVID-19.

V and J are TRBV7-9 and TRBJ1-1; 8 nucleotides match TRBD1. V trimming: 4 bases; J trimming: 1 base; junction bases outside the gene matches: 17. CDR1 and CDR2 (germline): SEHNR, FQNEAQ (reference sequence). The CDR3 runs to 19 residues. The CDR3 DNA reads TGTGCCAGCAGCTGGCCCCCTCGACAGGGGCCGGGGGCGAACACTGAAGCTTTCTTT. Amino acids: CASSWPPRQGPGANTEAFF.

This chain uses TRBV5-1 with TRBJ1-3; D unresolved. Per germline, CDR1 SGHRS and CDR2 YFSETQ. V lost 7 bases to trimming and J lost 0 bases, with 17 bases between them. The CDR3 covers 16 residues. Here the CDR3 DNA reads TGCGCCAGCGCTCCTGGACTGTCGAGCTCTGGAAACACCATATATTTT. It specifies CASAPGLSSSGNTIYF.

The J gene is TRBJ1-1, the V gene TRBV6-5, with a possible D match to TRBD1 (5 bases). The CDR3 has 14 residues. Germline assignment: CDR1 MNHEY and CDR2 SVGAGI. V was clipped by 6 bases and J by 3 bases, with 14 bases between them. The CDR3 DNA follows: TGTGCCAGCAGCTGGGGCCCCCTGGACACTGAAGCTTTCTTT. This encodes CASSWGPLDTEAFF.

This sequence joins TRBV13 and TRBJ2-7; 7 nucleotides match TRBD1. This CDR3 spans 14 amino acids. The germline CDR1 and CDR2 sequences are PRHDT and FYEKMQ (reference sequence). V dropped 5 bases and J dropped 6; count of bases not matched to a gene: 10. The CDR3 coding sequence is TGTGCCAGCAGCGCGTCGTTCCAGGGGGTCGAGCAGTACTTC. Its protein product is CASSASFQGVEQYF. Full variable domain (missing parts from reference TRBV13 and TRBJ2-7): AAGVIQSPRHLIKEKRETATLKCYPIPRHDTVYWYQQGPGQDPQFLISFYEKMQSDKGSIPDRFSAQQFSDYHSELNMSSLELGDSALYFCASSASFQGVEQYFGPGTRLTVT.

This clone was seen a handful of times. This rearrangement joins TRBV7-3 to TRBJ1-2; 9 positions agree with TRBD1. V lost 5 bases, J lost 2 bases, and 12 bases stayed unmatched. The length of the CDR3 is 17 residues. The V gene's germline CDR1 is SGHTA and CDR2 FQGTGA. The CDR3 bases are TGTGCCAGCAGCCCCTATTCCGGGACAGGGCCCAACTATGGCTACACCTTC. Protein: CASSPYSGTGPNYGYTF.

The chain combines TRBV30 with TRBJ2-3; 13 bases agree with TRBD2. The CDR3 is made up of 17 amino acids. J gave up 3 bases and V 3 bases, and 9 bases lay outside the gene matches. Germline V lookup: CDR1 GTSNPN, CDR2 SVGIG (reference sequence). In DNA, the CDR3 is TGTGCCTGGAGGGCGCTGGGACTAGCGGGATGGACAGATACGCAGTATTTT. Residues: CAWRALGLAGWTDTQYF.

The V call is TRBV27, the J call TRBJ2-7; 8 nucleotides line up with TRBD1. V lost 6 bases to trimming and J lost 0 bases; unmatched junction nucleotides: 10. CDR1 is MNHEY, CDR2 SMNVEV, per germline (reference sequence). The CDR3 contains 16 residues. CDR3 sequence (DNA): TGTGCCAGCAGCCGCAGCAGGGGGCTAATCTCCTACGAGCAGTACTTC. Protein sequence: CASSRSRGLISYEQYF.

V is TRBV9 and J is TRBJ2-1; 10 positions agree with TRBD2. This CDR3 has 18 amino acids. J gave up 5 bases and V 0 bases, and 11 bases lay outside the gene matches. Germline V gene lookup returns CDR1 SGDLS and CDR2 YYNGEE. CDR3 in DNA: TGTGCCAGCAGCGTAGCTCTAGCGGGAGTTTCGGGGAACAATGAGCAGTTCTTC. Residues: CASSVALAGVSGNNEQFF.

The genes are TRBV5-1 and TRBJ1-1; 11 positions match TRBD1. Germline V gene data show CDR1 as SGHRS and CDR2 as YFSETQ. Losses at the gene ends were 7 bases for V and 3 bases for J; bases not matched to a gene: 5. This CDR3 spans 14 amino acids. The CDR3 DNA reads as TGCGCCAGCCGAGGACAGGGGGCGGACACTGAAGCTTTCTTT. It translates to CASRGQGADTEAFF.